The present T cell receptor (beta chain) was sequenced within a study of somatic mutations in cytotoxic T cells in rheumatoid arthritis. The wider study: The authors flow-sorted some V beta antibody-stained T-cell populations at nearly 100% purity, including V beta1+ cells that they sequenced for TCRB. General study results and limits: Slight underrepresentation of TRBV07 in rheumatoid arthritis patients was not adjusted for multiple comparisons.

Comments on this clone: The antigen remains unidentified.

TCRdb's table, derived via immunoSEQ multiplex PCR, lists solely in-frame clones and lacks some. This sample has around 15,000 clones, with about 80% found just once. Germline values: CDR1 SNHLY, CDR2 FYNNEI. The ends lost 6 bases at V and 6 bases at J; junction bases unmatched: 5. The CDR3 totals 13 residues. The rearrangement uses TRBV2 and TRBJ1-5; TRBD1 aligns across 7 bases. The sequence derives from an adult with rheumatoid arthritis. What was sequenced was CD8+ T cells sorted from blood. The CDR3 here is CASSRTGGQPQHF. The CDR3, as DNA: TGTGCCAGCAGCCGGACAGGAGGTCAGCCCCAGCATTTT.